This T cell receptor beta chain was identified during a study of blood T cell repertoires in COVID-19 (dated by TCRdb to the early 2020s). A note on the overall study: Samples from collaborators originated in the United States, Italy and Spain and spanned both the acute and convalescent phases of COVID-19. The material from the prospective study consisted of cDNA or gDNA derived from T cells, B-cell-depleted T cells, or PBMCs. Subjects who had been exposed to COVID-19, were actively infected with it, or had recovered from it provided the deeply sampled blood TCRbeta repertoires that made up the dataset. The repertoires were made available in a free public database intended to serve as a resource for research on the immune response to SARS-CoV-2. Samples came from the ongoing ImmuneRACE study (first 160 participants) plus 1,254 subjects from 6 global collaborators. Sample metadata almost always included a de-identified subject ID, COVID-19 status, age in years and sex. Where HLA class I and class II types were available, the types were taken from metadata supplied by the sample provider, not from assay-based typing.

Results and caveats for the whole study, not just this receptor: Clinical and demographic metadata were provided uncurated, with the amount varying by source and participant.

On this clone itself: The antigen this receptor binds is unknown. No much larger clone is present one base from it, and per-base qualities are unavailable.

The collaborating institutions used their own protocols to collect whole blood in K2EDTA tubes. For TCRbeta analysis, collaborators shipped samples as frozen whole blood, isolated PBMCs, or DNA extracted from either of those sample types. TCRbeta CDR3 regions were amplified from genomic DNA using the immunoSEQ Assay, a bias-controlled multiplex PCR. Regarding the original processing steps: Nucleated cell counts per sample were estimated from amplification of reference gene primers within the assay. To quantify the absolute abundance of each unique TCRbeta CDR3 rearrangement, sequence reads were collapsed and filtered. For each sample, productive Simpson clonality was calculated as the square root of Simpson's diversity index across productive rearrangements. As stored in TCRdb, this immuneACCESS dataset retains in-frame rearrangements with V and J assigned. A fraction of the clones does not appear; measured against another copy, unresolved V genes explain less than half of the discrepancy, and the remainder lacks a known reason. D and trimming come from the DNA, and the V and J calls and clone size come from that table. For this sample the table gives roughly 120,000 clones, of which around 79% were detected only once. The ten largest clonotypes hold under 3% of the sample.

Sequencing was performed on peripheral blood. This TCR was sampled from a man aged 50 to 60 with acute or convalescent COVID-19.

The nucleotide sequence reads as follows: TGTGCCAGCAGCTTATTTCAGGGAGAGACCCAGTACTTC. Its translation is CASSLFQGETQYF. This chain joins TRBV11-2 to TRBJ2-5; tentative D gene TRBD1, with 5 bases matching. For CDR1 and CDR2, the germline V gene lists SGHAT and FQNNGV. V and J are truncated by 2 bases and 4 bases respectively, leaving an intervening sequence of 8 bases. The CDR3, from cysteine to phenylalanine, totals 13 residues. The only DNA kept is the CDR3, 39 bases in frame from the first base.